The T cell receptor (beta chain) under discussion was sequenced for a study of vaccination effects on CD4 cells after COVID-19. Turning to the study itself: The cohort was immunized with two doses of either the BNT162b2 or mRNA-1273 vaccine.

The table came from immunoSEQ multiplex PCR; TCRdb's copy has only in-frame clones and leaves some out. This table has tens of thousands of clones, approximately 76% appearing once. This CDR3 spans 16 amino acids. Germline CDR1 is LGHDT and CDR2 is YNNKEL (reference sequence). V lost 6 bases to trimming and J lost 4 bases, with 20 bases between them. Before any sequencing was done, the ViraFEST assay used viral peptide pools to expand antigen-specific CD4+ T cells. The authors isolated CD4+ T cells after approximately 9 days of culture. Vaccinees lacked prior SARS-CoV-2 infection and tested negative for nucleocapsid antibodies. Cultures of about 2 million PBMC per well contained approximately 9.6 IU/ml IL-2 plus 10 ug/ml peptides. Cells had half their medium changed to IL-2 medium on days 3 and 7. General study findings and limits: Infection-derived and vaccine-derived clones contracted markedly late after vaccination.

This clone was detected once. The antigen remains undetermined. This specimen was CD4+ T cells from PBMCs cultured with HCoV-NL63 spike peptides, taken before COVID-19 vaccination. The receptor was derived from a human donor who received a COVID-19 vaccine. The chain has TRBV3-1 (or the pseudogene TRBV3-2) and TRBJ2-3; D might be TRBD1 (6 bases). Written as DNA, the CDR3 is TGTGCCAGCAGTTTTCTCGCCGGGACATCTCCAGATACGCAGTATTTT. Translating it yields CASSFLAGTSPDTQYF.